A selection of T cell receptor beta chains follows, all from one sample in a study of cytomegalovirus exposure and HLA in healthy donors. The repertoire was sequenced with immunoSEQ multiplex PCR; TCRdb's copy has only in-frame clones and lacks some. The sample records more than 150,000 clones, over 65% being singletons. What was sequenced was PBMCs. These TCRs come from a man aged 18-30 years in good health and CMV-seronegative. The CDR3 runs from the conserved cysteine through the conserved F or W. Fields, in order: J gene, clone size, D gene, V gene, CDR3 DNA, CDR3 protein. D genes are given only for firm matches. Size tells how often a clone was seen (once, few, many) or the class of an expanded clone, and some rows leave it out.

TRBJ2-1,few,NA,TRBV30,TGTGCCTGGAGTGCGACAGGAGCGCAGTTCTTC,CAWSATGAQFF
TRBJ2-2,NA,TRBD1,TRBV7-3,TGTGCCAGCAGCCCCGACAGGGGCACGAGCACCGGGGAGCTGTTTTTT,CASSPDRGTSTGELFF
TRBJ1-1,NA,TRBD1,TRBV2,TGTGCCAGCAGTGGGACAGGGTCTTACACTGAAGCTTTCTTT,CASSGTGSYTEAFF
TRBJ1-1,NA,TRBD1,TRBV6-5,TGTGCCAGCAGTTTTCATAAGGGGGCTGGCACTGAAGCTTTCTTT,CASSFHKGAGTEAFF
TRBJ2-7,NA,TRBD2,TRBV18,TGTGCCAGCTCACCCGGCGGGAGGTTGTACGAGCAGTACTTC,CASSPGGRLYEQYF
TRBJ2-1,NA,NA,TRBV15,TGTGCCACCAATACGGGGTGGACGGGCCAGGAGGAGCAGTTCTTC,CATNTGWTGQEEQFF
TRBJ2-1,NA,TRBD2,TRBV7-2,TGTGCCAGCAGCTTAGGCGGGCGGGGGGGCCAGGGTGAGCAGTTCTTC,CASSLGGRGGQGEQFF
TRBJ2-3,NA,TRBD1,TRBV29-1,TGCAGCGTTGCGGGACAGCTCAGCACAGATACGCAGTATTTT,CSVAGQLSTDTQYF
TRBJ1-2,few,TRBD1,TRBV28,TGTGCCAGCAGTTTTACAGGGGGCACCCCCTATGGCTACACCTTC,CASSFTGGTPYGYTF
TRBJ1-2,NA,NA,TRBV6-5,TGTGCCAGCAGCCCAGGAGACAGATTATTCTATGACTACACCTTC,CASSPGDRLFYDYTF
TRBJ1-1,NA,NA,TRBV7-2,TGTGCCAGCAGCTTAGCGTCGGGGGTTAACACTGAAGCTTTCTTT,CASSLASGVNTEAFF